This TCR beta chain was identified in a study of shared clonotypes between healthy human individuals. Study-wide background: Used for every donor were three CD4 naive, three CD4 memory, two CD8 naive and one CD8 memory plate.

Profiling relied on immunoSEQ multiplex PCR, and the TCRdb table lists in-frame clones only, not all of them. The profile shows 2 million to 2.5 million clones, over 85% of them singletons. V dropped 6 bases and J dropped 2; count of bases not matched to a gene: 5. The CDR3 has 14 amino acids. CD45RO-negative cells were positively selected for CCR7, leaving out terminally differentiated effector memory CD45RA+ cells. The clonotype comes from a man between 18 and 29 years old in good health. The rearrangement joins TRBV23-1 to TRBJ2-7; 9 positions agree with TRBD2. TRBV23-1 is labeled an ORF, and its function is uncertain. Sample: naive CD8+ T cells sorted from blood. CDR3 sequence reads: CASRPGLAPYEQYF. In DNA form, the CDR3 reads TGCGCCAGCAGGCCGGGACTAGCTCCCTACGAGCAGTACTTC.